Following are 18 T cell receptor beta chains from one sample sequenced in a study of patients and donors after allogeneic stem cell transplantation. Each CDR3 protein is one row after TCRdb ran MiXCR on the RT-PCR reads. The sample contains some 880,000 distinct CDR3 sequences, roughly 18% of which appear only once. The sequenced material came from blood, either unsorted or a sorted T cell fraction (not recorded which). These receptors came from a human donor who was either an allogeneic HSCT recipient or a stem cell or donor lymphocyte infusion donor (not recorded which). It is not recorded whose cells these are; they may come from a transplant donor.

This clonotype was seen more than once but under ten times. The chain uses TRBV7-2 and TRBJ1-4; no firm D call. The CDR3 extends over 14 amino acids. Per germline, CDR1 SGHTA and CDR2 FQGNSA. V was trimmed by 3 bases and J by 4 bases, leaving 9 bases between them. The CDR3, as DNA: TGTGCCAGCAGCTTGGGTCGGTTTAATGAAAAACTGTTTTTT. It yields the protein CASSLGRFNEKLFF.

The sample holds a few counts of this clonotype. The rearrangement joins TRBV20-1 to TRBJ2-7, with 10 bases lining up with TRBD1. This CDR3 is 14 amino acids long. The V segment lost 3 bases and the J segment 2 bases; nucleotides outside the gene matches: 4. The germline V gene has CDR1 DFQATT and CDR2 SNEGSKA (reference sequence). CDR3 amino acids: CSARGGTGAYEQYF. The CDR3 DNA reads TGCAGTGCTAGGGGCGGGACAGGGGCCTACGAGCAGTACTTC.

There are a few counts of this clonotype. The rearrangement links TRBV4-2 to TRBJ2-3, with 8 nucleotides matching TRBD2. The V segment lost 3 bases and the J segment 6 bases; nucleotides outside the gene matches: 8. The CDR3 contains 15 residues. CDR1 and CDR2 (germline): LGHNA, YNFKEQ. The DNA for the CDR3 is TGTGCCAGCAGCCAGCAACTCCGGGGGGGTGATACGCAGTATTTT. The encoded protein is CASSQQLRGGDTQYF.

In its sample, this clonotype was seen a few times. DNA of the CDR3: TGCGCCAGCAGCCAAGACCGGGACAGGGACGAGCAGTACTTC. Residues: CASSQDRDRDEQYF. V and J are TRBV4-3 and TRBJ2-7; 9 nucleotides agree with TRBD1. Unmatched junction bases numbered 2, after V lost 0 bases and J lost 5 bases. Germline V CDR1 and CDR2: LGHNA, YSLEER. The CDR3 loop spans 14 amino acids.

The chain couples TRBV18 to TRBJ2-5, with D unresolved. Germline CDR1 and CDR2: KGHSH and LQKENI. Trimming took off 3 bases at V and 2 bases at J, with 10 bases between the two ends. The CDR3 totals 14 residues. The CDR3 bases are TGTGCCAGCTCACCCCCGGCTTGGCAAGAGACCCAGTACTTC. Amino acids: CASSPPAWQETQYF.

This clonotype was seen many times. This chain uses TRBV29-1 with TRBJ1-2, with 8 nucleotides matching TRBD1. V lost 3 bases and J lost 4; bases outside the gene matches: 1. Looked up from germline, CDR1 is SQVTM and CDR2 is ANQGSEA. This CDR3 contains 12 residues. CDR3 protein: CSVDTGGYGYTF. CDR3 sequence (DNA): TGCAGCGTTGATACAGGGGGCTATGGCTACACCTTC. The full variable domain, its missing parts supplied by reference TRBV29-1 and TRBJ1-2, is SAVISQKPSRDICQRGTSLTIQCQVDSQVTMMFWYRQQPGQSLTLIATANQGSEATYESGFVIDKFPISRPNLTFSTLTVSNMSPEDSSIYLCSVDTGGYGYTFGSGTRLTVV.

This clonotype was detected only a few times. The chain uses TRBV4-1 and TRBJ2-4, with 8 bases identical to TRBD2. Germline CDR1 is MGHRA and CDR2 is YSYEKL. The CDR3 is 18 residues long. V lost 0 bases to trimming and J lost 1 base; unmatched junction nucleotides: 8. The CDR3 reads CASSQDEAGAGAKNIQYF. The CDR3 region has the DNA TGCGCCAGCAGCCAAGATGAAGCGGGGGCGGGCGCCAAAAACATTCAGTACTTC.

The V gene is TRBV9, the J gene TRBJ2-3, with D perhaps matching TRBD2 (5 bases). Germline lookup yields CDR1 SGDLS and CDR2 YYNGEE. Trimming pared 2 bases from V and 0 bases from J, leaving 10 bases between. The length of the CDR3 is 15 residues. The CDR3: CASSVGVASTDTQYF. The CDR3 DNA follows: TGTGCCAGCAGCGTCGGGGTGGCTAGCACAGATACGCAGTATTTT.

This clonotype was counted a few times. This chain links TRBV20-1 with TRBJ2-2, with a tentative D call TRBD1 (5 bases). The germline gives CDR1 DFQATT, CDR2 SNEGSKA (reference sequence). V was pared by 3 bases and J by 6 bases, with 11 bases between. CDR3 length equals 13 residues. The CDR3 DNA reads TGCAGTGCTAGGCCTGGGGCGGCCGGGGAGCTGTTTTTT. Translating it yields CSARPGAAGELFF.

The genes are TRBV3-1 and TRBJ2-1; the D is unclear. Germline loops: CDR1 LGHDT, CDR2 YNNKEL (reference sequence). The CDR3 has 12 amino acids. The V end lost 4 bases, the J end lost 10 bases, and 11 bases lay between the germline ends. CDR3 region: CASSPGPTEQFF. The CDR3 DNA reads as TGTGCCAGCAGCCCTGGGCCCACCGAGCAGTTCTTC.

This clonotype was observed a few times. V gene TRBV20-1 combines with J gene TRBJ2-4; 10 bases line up with TRBD2. Germline trimming cut 6 bases from V and 4 bases from J; bases unmatched to any gene: 9. The CDR3 has 15 amino acids. Germline loops: CDR1 DFQATT, CDR2 SNEGSKA (reference sequence). The CDR3 here is CSALRTSGGKNIQYF. In DNA, the CDR3 is TGCAGTGCCCTAAGGACTAGCGGAGGGAAAAACATTCAGTACTTC.

This clonotype appeared a few times. This rearrangement joins TRBV6-2 or TRBV6-3 to TRBJ1-6; 8 bases agree with TRBD1. The CDR3 sequence is 16 residues long. The junction had 8 bases not matched to a gene; V was cut back by 1 base and J by 9 bases. Germline V gives CDR1 MNHEY, CDR2 SVGEGT. CDR3 protein: CASSYFGQGKTSPLHF. The CDR3 DNA reads TGTGCCAGCAGTTACTTTGGACAGGGAAAAACTTCACCCCTCCACTTT.

This clonotype was detected a few times. The rearrangement joins TRBV20-1 to TRBJ2-1; TRBD2 agrees at 15 bases. Germline CDR1 and CDR2: DFQATT and SNEGSKA (reference sequence). J was trimmed by 5 bases and V by 2 bases; bases with no gene match: 7. This CDR3 spans 17 amino acids. CDR3 coding DNA: TGCAGTGCTAGAAGGACTAGCGGGAGGGCCGGACACAATGAGCAGTTCTTC. Protein product: CSARRTSGRAGHNEQFF.

This chain uses TRBV7-9 with TRBJ1-4, with 8 bases lining up with TRBD1. V was clipped by 5 bases and J by 8 bases; unmatched bases: 7. Germline loops: CDR1 SEHNR, CDR2 FQNEAQ (reference sequence). CDR3 length: 14 amino acids. In DNA, the CDR3 is TGTGCCAGCAGCCTGGGACAGGTTGGGGAAAAACTGTTTTTT. Translation: CASSLGQVGEKLFF.

The sample holds a few counts of this clonotype. J is TRBJ2-3 and V is TRBV20-1; D could derive from TRBD1 or TRBD2 (5 bases each). Germline CDR1 and CDR2: DFQATT and SNEGSKA (reference sequence). The CDR3 loop spans 14 amino acids. V was pared by 3 bases and J by 0 bases, with 10 bases between. CDR3 loop: CSARERGSTDTQYF. DNA for the CDR3: TGCAGTGCTAGGGAGAGGGGAAGCACAGATACGCAGTATTTT.

V is TRBV12-5 and J is TRBJ1-1; D is undetermined. V lost 2 bases to trimming and J lost 6 bases, with 13 bases between them. This CDR3 is built from 14 residues. Germline loops: CDR1 LGHNT, CDR2 FRNRAP. CDR3 in DNA: TGTGCTAGTGGTTTGCCCACTGAAGACCCTGAAGCTTTCTTT. Translated, it gives CASGLPTEDPEAFF.

This chain connects TRBV24-1 to TRBJ2-7; the D is unclear. This CDR3 is built from 13 residues. V lost 5 bases and J 3 bases, leaving 10 bases between the germline ends. CDR1 KGHDR and CDR2 SFDVKD come from the germline V gene. CDR3 protein: CATSGVGSYEQYF. The CDR3 region has the DNA TGTGCCACCAGTGGCGTAGGCAGCTACGAGCAGTACTTC.

This clonotype was picked up a small number of times. The rearrangement joins TRBV15 to TRBJ2-7; no clear D. CDR3 size: 14 residues. Germline lookup yields CDR1 LNHNV and CDR2 YYDKDF (reference sequence). Trimming took off 1 base at V and 0 bases at J, with 7 bases between the two ends. CDR3 sequence: CATSRGRSSYEQYF. In DNA, the CDR3 is TGTGCCACCAGCAGAGGCAGGAGCTCCTACGAGCAGTACTTC.